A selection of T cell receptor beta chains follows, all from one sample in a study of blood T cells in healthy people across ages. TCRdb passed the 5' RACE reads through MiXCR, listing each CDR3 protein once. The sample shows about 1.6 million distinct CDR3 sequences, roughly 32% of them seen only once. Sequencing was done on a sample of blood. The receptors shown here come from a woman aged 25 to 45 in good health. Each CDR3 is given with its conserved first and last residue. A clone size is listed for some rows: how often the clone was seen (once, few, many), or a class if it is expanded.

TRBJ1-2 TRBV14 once CATGIGYGYTF
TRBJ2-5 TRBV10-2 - CASSESGAAQETQYF
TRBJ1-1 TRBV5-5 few CASSLDPGTLHGAFF
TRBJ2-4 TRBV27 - CASTGANQNIQYF
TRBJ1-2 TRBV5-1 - CASRREGNYGHTF
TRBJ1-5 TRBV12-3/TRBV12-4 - CASSRGSGVNQPQHF
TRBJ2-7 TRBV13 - CASSPLGGAYEQYF
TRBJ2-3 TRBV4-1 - CASSQPADRGDTDTQYF
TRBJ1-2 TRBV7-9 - CASSLAGTGANHGYTF
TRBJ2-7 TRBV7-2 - CASSQGQGWEQYF
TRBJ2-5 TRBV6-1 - CASSENGGSGTQYF
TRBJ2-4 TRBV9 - CASSVGSGPNEQYF
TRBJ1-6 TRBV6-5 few CASSTRRNSPLHF
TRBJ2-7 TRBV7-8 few CASSNGTHFYEQYF
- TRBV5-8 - CASSQDGTGVPYEQYF
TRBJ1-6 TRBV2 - CASSDLNSPLHF
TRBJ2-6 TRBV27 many CASGAGANVLTF
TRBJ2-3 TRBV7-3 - CASSLWDRSTDTQYF
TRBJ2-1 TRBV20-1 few CSARMGGISYNEQFF
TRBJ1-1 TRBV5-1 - CASSLDSYMNTEAFF
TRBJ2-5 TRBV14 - CASSYYRGPRETQYF
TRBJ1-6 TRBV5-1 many CASSLDRLSYNSPLHF
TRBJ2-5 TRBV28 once CASSSLWSKETQYF
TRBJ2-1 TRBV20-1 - CSAQVGADYNEQFF
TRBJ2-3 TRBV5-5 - CASSSLTAKGTDTQYF
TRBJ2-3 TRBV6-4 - CASSAIPGRFDTQYF
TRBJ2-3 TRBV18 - CASSPNRLAAITDTQYF
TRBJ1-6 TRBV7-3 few CASSLKRNRLSYNSPLHF
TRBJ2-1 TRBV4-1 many CASSRSPSGDIYNEQFF
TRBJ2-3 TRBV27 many CASSLHAGSLGEDTQYF
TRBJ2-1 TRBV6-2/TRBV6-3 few CASSYRTSGGAGSYNEQFF
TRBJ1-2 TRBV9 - CAGSGPQGNYGYTF
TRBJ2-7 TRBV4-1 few CASSQDLTSGTYEQYF
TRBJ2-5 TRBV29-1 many CSVEDLRGGQETQYF
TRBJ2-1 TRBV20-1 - CSARGQLLGNGQFF
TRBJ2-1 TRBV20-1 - CTPTPDNEQFF
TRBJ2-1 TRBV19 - CASSIFLGGTGRDEQFF
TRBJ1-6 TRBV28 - CASSTPTYSPLHF
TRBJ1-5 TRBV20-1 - CSAFREFNQPQHF
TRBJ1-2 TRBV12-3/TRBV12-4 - CASRQGQLYGYTF
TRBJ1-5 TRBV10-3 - CAIRELAGQPQHF
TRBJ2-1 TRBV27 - CASSLDRGSEQFF
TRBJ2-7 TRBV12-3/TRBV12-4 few CASSGLGQGREQYF
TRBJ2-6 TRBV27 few CASRPTSRDASSGANVLTF
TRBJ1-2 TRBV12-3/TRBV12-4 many CASSSMPGTGYGYGYTF
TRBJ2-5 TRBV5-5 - CASSLALTAYQETQYF
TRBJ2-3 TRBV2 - CASSDRALEGTDTQYF
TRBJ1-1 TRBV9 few CASSSHNRGYEAFF
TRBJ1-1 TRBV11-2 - CASSLGLAPDTEAFF
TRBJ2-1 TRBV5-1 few CTSSPDWGRPNGQFF
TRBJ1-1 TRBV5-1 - CASSSAGGTNTEAFF